This T cell receptor (beta chain) was sequenced for a study of shared clonotypes between healthy human individuals (dated by TCRdb to between 2020 and 2021). For the wider study: Three men and two women, aged 18 to 49 years, made up the cohort. To estimate repertoire size and how much clonotype sharing occurs between individuals, the study deeply sequenced the blood TCR repertoires of five healthy adults. For each donor, three plates each were used for CD4 naive and CD4 memory, two plates were used for CD8 naive, and one plate was used for CD8 memory. Per donor, leukapheresis produced somewhere between about 0.9 and 9.5 billion PBMCs. To increase sequencing depth and limit assay-specific biases, different laboratories used diverse techniques to prepare libraries and sequence TCR repertoires.

CDR1 and CDR2, looked up from the germline V gene, are KGHSH and LQKENI. The junction carries 13 bases between V and J, which are trimmed by 7 bases and 0 bases respectively. From the cysteine through the phenylalanine, the CDR3 covers 14 amino acids. This entry keeps only the CDR3 DNA: 42 bases, framed from base 1. With respect to this clone: Its antigen is still unknown. Within one base of it there is no much larger clone, and no base qualities were kept.

Broad study findings and their caveats: Across a handful of donors, approximately 5% of naive CD4, approximately 3.6% of naive CD8, about 2.3% of memory CD4, and approximately 0.4% of memory CD8 clonotypes were shared. Only blood was sampled, and tissue TCR repertoires likely differ from those in blood. Clonotypes shared by all four sorted-subset donors showed higher generation probabilities than non-shared clonotypes. Incomplete sequencing was indicated by rarefaction of sorted-subset datasets, despite the large sequencing depth. Naive subsets generally had larger estimated clonotype richness than memory subsets did. The small number of donors limited the genetic and exposure-history diversity represented. Based on pairwise subsampling, the degree of clonotype sharing among donors was expected to be affected by sequencing depth.

Donors were healthy HIV-negative adults with no recently reported acute infections or vaccinations. Only Caucasian adults living in Nashville, Tennessee, USA were represented among the donors. CD4+ T cells were enriched through magnetic negative selection, after which naive cells were positively selected on CD45RA and the remaining negative fraction served as the memory subset. Blood was obtained by leukapheresis, after which PBMCs were separated by Ficoll-Histopaque density gradient centrifugation and cryopreserved in liquid nitrogen vapor phase. Analytical flow cytometry was used to check the purity and quantity of every magnetically sorted T cell population. Each sorted fraction had its genomic DNA isolated and then quantified by UV absorbance on a Nanodrop 2000c. TCR CDR3 regions were amplified from genomic DNA by multiplex PCR using the deep immunoSEQ assay. Genomic DNA extracted from each cell subset was distributed evenly over all wells of several immunoSEQ 96-well plates, and each plate served as one replicate. For sorted subsets, roughly 200 ng of genomic DNA, equivalent to tens of thousands of T cell genomes, went into each replicate PCR. The purified libraries were quantified using a Qubit 3.0 fluorometer, sized with a Bioanalyzer 2100, and then quantified again using the KAPA Library Quantification kit. Each immunoSEQ 96-well plate was sequenced on its own single-read 150-cycle Illumina NextSeq 550 flow cell. Per the authors' processing: The immunoSEQ output contained only junctional sequences without quality scores, so filtering could not match that applied to full-length reads. Sequences were annotated with PyIR, a Python wrapper for IgBLAST v1.9, using IMGT germline references to assign V/J genes and CDR3. Reads were filtered out if the reads had weak V/J assignments (E-value above 1e-6), no CDR3, stop codons, out-of-frame junctions, or ambiguous translated residues. A V3J clonotype was defined by an identical inferred V gene, J gene, and CDR3 amino acid sequence. Percentage overlap between repertoires was calculated by dividing the number of shared unique clonotypes by the size of the smaller repertoire. Repertoire richness was assessed with RTK rarefaction, the Chao1 estimator, and Recon v2.1 estimates of unobserved clonotypes. Generation probabilities for all TCRbeta clonotypes obtained by the gDNA method from a handful of donors were computed using OLGA. TCRdb stores this immuneACCESS table with in-frame sequences only. Part of the clones is absent; in the studies checked, under half of the shortfall reflects unresolved V genes, and no reason is known for the rest. V and J calls and clone size are those listed in that table; D and trimming were worked out from the DNA. The sample table lists approximately 2,300,000 clones, about 90% of them with a count of one. The top ten constitute about 0.36% of the sample.

Recombination joined TRBV18 with TRBJ2-7; tentative D gene TRBD1, with 5 bases matching. Sequences were obtained from naive CD4+ T cells from PBMCs. In the paper's terms, the cell subset or site label means: CD45RA+ positively selected. This sequence was found in a man aged 18 to 30 in good health. Some clones in this sample may be carry-over from other donors' samples. CDR3 sequence: CASCQGSFSYEQYF. The DNA sequence is given as TGTGCCAGCTGCCAGGGCAGTTTCTCCTACGAGCAGTACTTC.